The 32 T cell receptor beta chains reported below all come from one sample, sequenced in a study of CD8 T cells in ankylosing spondylitis. TCRdb analysed the 5' RACE reads with MiXCR anew, one entry per CDR3 protein. The sample holds about 240,000 distinct CDR3 sequences, around 8% seen once. The sequenced sample was blood, either unsorted or a sorted T cell fraction (not recorded which). These receptors all come from a female donor with ankylosing spondylitis or in good health (not recorded which).

This clonotype was counted many times. This chain uses TRBV20-1 with TRBJ2-7, with 8 bases that match TRBD2. V trimming: 6 bases; J trimming: 4 bases; junction bases outside the gene matches: 11. The CDR3 is 14 amino acids. Germline V gene lookup returns CDR1 DFQATT and CDR2 SNEGSKA (reference sequence). As DNA, the CDR3 is TGCAGTGCGGGGGAAGCGGGAGCGGGGTACGAGCAGTACTTC. Its protein product is CSAGEAGAGYEQYF.

This clonotype was detected many times. The CDR3: CASNQNYNEQFF. CDR3 nucleotides: TGTGCCAGCAATCAAAATTACAATGAGCAGTTCTTC. V is TRBV6-2 or TRBV6-3 and J is TRBJ2-1; no firm D call. Germline CDR1 is MNHEY and CDR2 is SVGEGT. This CDR3 comprises 12 residues. Trimming took off 7 bases at V and 4 bases at J, with 8 bases between the two ends.

This clonotype was picked up many times. The gene calls are TRBV20-1 and TRBJ1-5, with D possibly being TRBD1 (5 bases). Trimming pared 4 bases from V and 0 bases from J, leaving 13 bases between. The germline CDR1 and CDR2 sequences are DFQATT and SNEGSKA (reference sequence). This CDR3 has 15 residues. DNA for the CDR3: TGCAGTGCTATGGGAGGGACTAATAGCAATCAGCCCCAGCATTTT. It specifies CSAMGGTNSNQPQHF.

The table lists this clonotype with many counts. This chain joins TRBV7-2 and TRBJ2-7; D is unclear. Trimming removed 1 base at V and 0 bases at J, with 10 bases between. CDR1 is SGHTA and CDR2 is FQGNSA in the germline V gene. CDR3 length: 15 amino acids. CDR3 sequence (DNA): TGTGCCAGCAGCTTAGAAGGAACGAGCTCCTACGAGCAGTACTTC. This encodes CASSLEGTSSYEQYF. The full variable domain, rest sourced from reference TRBV7-2 and TRBJ2-7, is GAGVSQSPSNKVTEKGKDVELRCDPISGHTALYWYRQSLGQGLEFLIYFQGNSAPDKSGLPSDRFSAERTGGSVSTLTIQRTQQEDSAVYLCASSLEGTSSYEQYFGPGTRLTVT.

Concerning this clonotype itself: Just one base apart from a much larger clone, this may be a read error. This rearrangement joins TRBV20-1 to TRBJ2-1; 13 bases line up with TRBD2. The germline V gene encodes CDR1 DFQATT and CDR2 SNEGSKA (reference sequence). CDR3 size: 12 residues. The CDR3 loop reads CNGGLAGSEQFF. The CDR3 DNA sequence: TGCAATGGGGGACTAGCGGGATCCGAGCAGTTCTTC.

In this sample, this clonotype turned up many times. The V call is TRBV10-3, the J call TRBJ2-7, with D unclear. Germline CDR1 reads ENHRY; CDR2 reads SYGVKD. Trimming pared 3 bases from V and 1 base from J, leaving 13 bases between. The CDR3 is 15 amino acids. The CDR3 region is CAISDPRGLSYEQYF. In DNA, the CDR3 is TGTGCCATCAGTGACCCCCGAGGCCTGTCCTACGAGCAGTACTTC.

This clonotype has a handful of counts. The rearrangement joins TRBV15 to TRBJ2-2; a possible D gene is TRBD1 (5 bases). Trimming took 3 bases from V and 7 from J, leaving 12 bases between them. This CDR3 contains 14 residues. Germline lookup yields CDR1 LNHNV and CDR2 YYDKDF (reference sequence). In DNA, the CDR3 is TGTGCCACCAGCAGGGTTAAGCAGGGCGGGGAGCTGTTTTTT. Translated: CATSRVKQGGELFF.

This clonotype was seen at least ten times. The gene calls are TRBV6-5 and TRBJ1-3, with a tentative D call TRBD1 (6 bases). Germline V gene data show CDR1 as MNHEY and CDR2 as SVGAGI. The CDR3 has 15 residues. V lost 0 bases and J lost 4, with 10 bases in between. CDR3 amino acids: CASSYSRGNGNTIYF. The CDR3 DNA reads TGTGCCAGCAGTTACTCGAGGGGGAACGGAAACACCATATATTTT.

This clonotype was counted many times. This rearrangement joins TRBV20-1 to TRBJ1-1, with 9 bases fitting TRBD1. This CDR3 has 15 amino acids. CDR1 is DFQATT, CDR2 SNEGSKA, per germline (reference sequence). The trim removed 3 bases at V and 1 base at J, leaving 6 bases unmatched. The CDR3 here is CSARRTGAKNTEAFF. The CDR3 coding sequence is TGCAGTGCTAGGCGGACAGGGGCGAAGAACACTGAAGCTTTCTTT.

This clonotype has at least ten counts. Sequence at one end of the junction differs from germline and may be a read error. J is TRBJ2-7 and V is TRBV7-7, with a possible D match to TRBD2 (5 bases). The germline V gene encodes CDR1 SSHAT and CDR2 FNYEAQ (reference sequence). This CDR3 is built from 12 residues. CDR3 sequence: CASRNRRYEQYF. The CDR3, as DNA: TGTGCTAGCAGAAATAGGAGGTACGAGCAGTACTTC.

This clonotype was recorded at least ten times. V gene TRBV5-1 combines with J gene TRBJ2-7; 12 bases align to TRBD2. The J segment lost 4 bases and the V segment lost 3 bases, leaving 5 bases of the junction unmatched. The CDR3 is made up of 15 amino acids. Per the germline V gene, CDR1 is SGHRS and CDR2 is YFSETQ. CDR3 coding DNA: TGCGCCAGCAGCTCAGGACTAGCGGGAAAATACGAGCAGTACTTC. It specifies CASSSGLAGKYEQYF.

This clonotype was observed many times. V usage is TRBV7-9 and J usage is TRBJ1-2; D is undetermined. In germline, CDR1 is SEHNR, CDR2 FQNEAQ (reference sequence). V gave up 3 bases and J gave up 6 bases, with 11 bases separating them. This CDR3 region has 13 residues. The DNA of the CDR3 is TGTGCCAGCAGCTTGAACCAAAAGGATGGCTACACCTTC. It is translated as CASSLNQKDGYTF.

This clonotype was observed at least ten times. The J gene is TRBJ2-3, the V gene TRBV4-3; TRBD2 is a possible D gene (5 bases). The CDR3 sequence is 15 residues long. Germline V gene data show CDR1 as LGHNA and CDR2 as YSLEER. V lost 4 bases to trimming and J lost 6 bases, with 17 bases between them. CDR3 nucleotides: TGCGCCAGCAGCCCCGACTACTCGCCCGGGGATACGCAGTATTTT. Amino acid sequence: CASSPDYSPGDTQYF.

In its sample, this clonotype was seen many times. This chain joins TRBV7-6 and TRBJ2-5, with D unclear. CDR3 size: 13 residues. CDR1 SGHVS and CDR2 FNYEAQ come from the germline V gene. V was shortened by 2 bases and J by 4 bases, with 8 bases between the two germline ends. This chain's CDR3 is CASSLLARETQYF. The CDR3 DNA reads as TGTGCCAGCAGCTTATTAGCACGAGAGACCCAGTACTTC.

This clonotype was seen at least ten times. The V gene is TRBV6-1, the J gene TRBJ1-5; D is ambiguous. This CDR3 has 13 residues. Per germline, CDR1 MNHNS and CDR2 SASEGT. The V end was cut by 6 bases, the J end by 6 bases, with 12 bases between. CDR3: CASSLSGRQPQHF. The CDR3 DNA reads as TGTGCCAGCAGCCTCTCGGGCCGTCAGCCCCAGCATTTT.

This clonotype was counted ten times or more. V usage is TRBV6-2 or TRBV6-3 and J usage is TRBJ2-1, with D possibly matching TRBD2 (6 bases). This CDR3 is built from 16 residues. Trimming pared 6 bases from V and 0 bases from J, leaving 15 bases between. Germline assignment: CDR1 MNHEY and CDR2 SVGEGT. This chain's CDR3 is CASRFNSGSSYNEQFF. Written as DNA, the CDR3 is TGTGCCAGCAGATTCAATAGCGGCAGCTCCTACAATGAGCAGTTCTTC.

This clonotype was picked up a small number of times. The CDR3 coding sequence is TGTGCCAGCAGCCCGGACAGGGGACTATTGGAGACCCAGTACTTC. This translates into CASSPDRGLLETQYF. The J gene is TRBJ2-5, the V gene TRBV28; 9 bases are shared with TRBD1. Germline CDR1 MDHEN, CDR2 SYDVKM. V dropped 6 bases and J dropped 5; count of bases not matched to a gene: 10. This CDR3 region has 15 residues.

In this sample, this clonotype turned up a few times. This rearrangement joins TRBV7-2 to TRBJ1-2; possibly TRBD1 for D (6 bases). Germline V lookup: CDR1 SGHTA, CDR2 FQGNSA. The CDR3 runs 13 residues. Deletions cut 5 bases from V and 5 bases from J, with 12 bases between. Here the CDR3 reads CASSLGGPYGYTF. The CDR3 coding sequence is TGTGCCAGCAGCCTCGGGGGGCCTTATGGCTACACCTTC. Complete variable domain (other parts from reference TRBV7-2 and TRBJ1-2): GAGVSQSPSNKVTEKGKDVELRCDPISGHTALYWYRQSLGQGLEFLIYFQGNSAPDKSGLPSDRFSAERTGGSVSTLTIQRTQQEDSAVYLCASSLGGPYGYTFGSGTRLTVV.

This clonotype was seen at least ten times. V gene TRBV4-3 combines with J gene TRBJ2-7, with D possibly being TRBD2 (5 bases). CDR3 length: 16 amino acids. V was clipped by 2 bases and J by 5 bases, with 19 bases between them. Per germline, CDR1 LGHNA and CDR2 YSLEER. As DNA, the CDR3 is TGCGCCAGCAGCCAATCCGCCCCTAGCTCGAAGGACGAGCAGTACTTC. This encodes CASSQSAPSSKDEQYF.

This clonotype has a handful of counts. V gene TRBV11-2 combines with J gene TRBJ2-7; 8 nucleotides match TRBD2. Germline V CDR1 and CDR2: SGHAT, FQNNGV. Germline trimming cut 1 base from V and 1 base from J; bases unmatched to any gene: 15. The CDR3 is 19 residues long. CDR3 coding DNA: TGTGCCAGCAGCTTAGGAAATTTATCCATCGGCGGGAGGTCCTACGAGCAGTACTTC. This codes for CASSLGNLSIGGRSYEQYF.

This clonotype showed up many times. The V call is TRBV4-3, the J call TRBJ1-1; unclear D gene. The V end lost 3 bases, the J end lost 5 bases, and 13 bases lay between the germline ends. From germline, CDR1 is LGHNA and CDR2 YSLEER. The CDR3 loop spans 14 amino acids. In DNA, the CDR3 is TGCGCCAGCAGCCAGGAGGGCGCAGAGACTGAAGCTTTCTTT. Its translation: CASSQEGAETEAFF.

This clonotype showed up many times. V gene TRBV7-8 combines with J gene TRBJ2-4; possible D gene TRBD2, 6 bases. CDR1 is SGHVS and CDR2 is FQNEAQ in the germline V gene. The CDR3 consists of 18 residues. V lost 4 bases and J 5 bases, leaving 24 bases between the germline ends. CDR3 DNA: TGTGCCAGCAGCTCGTTAATCCAAACCCTAGCGCGTCAAAACATTCAGTACTTC. Residues: CASSSLIQTLARQNIQYF.

As to this clonotype: An end of the junction does not agree with germline; a read error may underlie this. The rearrangement joins TRBV3-1 to TRBJ2-5; D is uncertain. The CDR3 spans 14 residues. CDR1 and CDR2 from the germline V gene are LGHDT and YNNKEL (reference sequence). CDR3: CVSSQVLDGETQYF. The CDR3 DNA follows: TGTGTCAGCAGCCAAGTTCTGGATGGAGAGACCCAGTACTTC.

This clonotype was counted many times. The rearrangement joins TRBV20-1 to TRBJ1-1; 9 positions agree with TRBD1. The ends lost 8 bases at V and 0 bases at J; junction bases unmatched: 13. The CDR3 covers 16 residues. The germline V gene has CDR1 DFQATT and CDR2 SNEGSKA (reference sequence). The CDR3 DNA follows: TGCAGTACGAACCCCGGGACAGGGTTCTTGAACACTGAAGCTTTCTTT. Its protein product is CSTNPGTGFLNTEAFF.

This clonotype was detected ten times or more. This chain uses TRBV29-1 with TRBJ2-1; 8 positions match TRBD2. Germline CDR1 is SQVTM and CDR2 is ANQGSEA. J was trimmed by 7 bases and V by 2 bases; bases with no gene match: 4. The CDR3 runs 13 residues. The CDR3 nucleotides are TGCAGCGTTGAAAGCGGGAGTGGGAATGAGCAGTTCTTC. Amino acids: CSVESGSGNEQFF.

This clonotype has just a few counts. The CDR3 sequence is CASSPRVGETQYF. Written as DNA, the CDR3 is TGTGCCAGCAGCCCCAGGGTAGGGGAGACCCAGTACTTC. V gene TRBV7-9 combines with J gene TRBJ2-5, with D perhaps TRBD1 (5 bases). Per germline, CDR1 SEHNR and CDR2 FQNEAQ (reference sequence). The CDR3 consists of 13 residues. V lost 5 bases to trimming and J lost 5 bases, with 12 bases between them.

This clonotype was detected many times. The rearrangement links TRBV6-6 to TRBJ2-7, with TRBD2 matching 7 bases. The CDR3 runs 15 residues. The V and J ends lost 8 bases and 1 base, in that order; junction bases with no gene match: 11. Germline-derived CDR1 and CDR2 are MNHNY and SVGAGI (reference sequence). In nucleotides, the CDR3 is TGTGCCAGCTGGGGGTGGCGGGAGTCATCCTACGAGCAGTACTTC. This gives the protein CASWGWRESSYEQYF.

The chain recombines TRBV20-1 with TRBJ2-2; the D is unclear. CDR1 and CDR2 from the germline V gene are DFQATT and SNEGSKA (reference sequence). This CDR3 has 15 amino acids. V lost 1 base, J lost 2 bases, and 11 bases lay in between. CDR3 in amino acids: CSARVSNFNTGELFF. The DNA for the CDR3 is TGCAGTGCTAGAGTCAGCAACTTTAACACCGGGGAGCTGTTTTTT.

This clonotype was recorded many times. The chain is built from TRBV7-6 and TRBJ2-1; the match to TRBD2 covers 11 bases. Germline V CDR1 and CDR2: SGHVS, FNYEAQ. The CDR3 consists of 16 residues. Germline trimming cut 5 bases from V and 7 bases from J; bases unmatched to any gene: 10. The CDR3 spells CASSRSSGRSKNEQFF. DNA of the CDR3: TGTGCCAGCAGCCGTTCTAGCGGGAGGAGTAAAAATGAGCAGTTCTTC. Combining the CDR3 with reference TRBV7-6 and TRBJ2-1 gives the whole variable domain GAGVSQSPRYKVTKRGQDVALRCDPISGHVSLYWYRQALGQGPEFLTYFNYEAQQDKSGLPNDRFSAERPEGSISTLTIQRTEQRDSAMYRCASSRSSGRSKNEQFFGPGTRLTVL.

This clonotype was seen repeatedly, ten times or more. The chain has TRBV9 and TRBJ2-5, with 7 bases that match TRBD2. Germline V gene sequence: CDR1 SGDLS, CDR2 YYNGEE. The CDR3 totals 17 residues. Trimming took 0 bases from V and 3 from J; bases not matched to a gene: 11. The chain's CDR3 is CASSVGSIVLAEETQYF. CDR3 sequence (DNA): TGTGCCAGCAGCGTAGGATCCATCGTCCTAGCGGAAGAGACCCAGTACTTC.

Ten or more counts support this clonotype. CDR3 in DNA: TGTGCCAGCAGCCCGGGCACACGGTGGGACATTCAGTACTTC. Its protein product is CASSPGTRWDIQYF. This chain joins TRBV5-6 and TRBJ2-4; D gene unclear. The V gene lost 4 bases and the J gene lost 8 bases, with 16 bases spanning the gap. The CDR3 covers 14 residues. The germline V gene has CDR1 SGHDT and CDR2 YYEEEE.

This clonotype was seen repeatedly, ten times or more. V and J are TRBV7-2 and TRBJ2-1; D gene ambiguous. The CDR3 contains 14 residues. Germline CDR1 SGHTA, CDR2 FQGNSA. The ends were cut back, 4 bases at V and 3 bases at J, with 10 bases in the middle. This CDR3 reads CASSSRALYNEQFF. The DNA for the CDR3 is TGTGCCAGCAGCTCCCGGGCACTCTACAATGAGCAGTTCTTC.